The T cell receptor beta chain under discussion was sequenced for a study of T-cell memory formation after mild COVID-19. Study-level results: Clones that contracted clustered mainly in CM and EM if CD4+ and in EMRA if CD8+. Day 15 to 85 contractors were CD4/CD8 balanced; later expanders leaned CD4+.

The 5'RACE method, run with constant-segment primers, produced TCR alpha and TCR beta cDNA libraries (carrying sample barcodes and UMIs). From the 5' RACE reads, TCRdb called clonotypes with MiXCR, one entry per CDR3 protein. The sample includes 350,000 to 550,000 distinct CDR3 sequences, around 17% of them seen just once. To note about this clonotype: Its target is not known.

Between the trimmed V and J ends, which lost 9 bases and 2 bases, there was a span of 18 bases. Germline V gives CDR1 MNHNS, CDR2 SASEGT. The length of the CDR3 is 15 residues. The sequencing sample was made of PBMCs or a T cell subset sorted from them (not recorded which). This receptor was identified in a man aged 18 to 30 who had mild COVID-19 (a few samples of this study predate the infection). Cell type and time point are not known. The chain recombines TRBV6-1 with TRBJ2-3; D is unclear. The CDR3 region has the DNA TGTGCCAGTTCCCTTACGGGCCTCAACACAGATACGCAGTATTTT. This encodes CASSLTGLNTDTQYF.